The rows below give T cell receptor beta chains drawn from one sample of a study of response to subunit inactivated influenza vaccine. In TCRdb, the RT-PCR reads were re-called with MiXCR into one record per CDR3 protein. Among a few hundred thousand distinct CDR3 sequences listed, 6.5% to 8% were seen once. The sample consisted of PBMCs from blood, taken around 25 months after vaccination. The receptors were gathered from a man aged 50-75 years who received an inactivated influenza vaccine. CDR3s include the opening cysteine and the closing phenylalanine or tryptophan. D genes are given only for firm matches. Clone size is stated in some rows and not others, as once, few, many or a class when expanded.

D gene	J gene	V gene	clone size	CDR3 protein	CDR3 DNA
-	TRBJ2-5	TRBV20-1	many	CSAHRGLKTQYF	TGCAGTGCTCATCGGGGGCTTAAGACCCAGTACTTC
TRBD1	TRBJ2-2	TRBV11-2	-	CASSPDRSFTGELFF	TGTGCCAGCAGCCCGGACAGGAGTTTCACCGGGGAGCTGTTTTTT
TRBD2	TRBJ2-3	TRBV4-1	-	CASSQDGAGGIPDTQYF	TGCGCCAGCAGCCAAGATGGGGCGGGGGGAATTCCAGATACGCAGTATTTT
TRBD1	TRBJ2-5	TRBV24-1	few	CATSDSGQGGETQYF	TGTGCCACCAGTGATTCGGGACAGGGTGGAGAGACCCAGTACTTC
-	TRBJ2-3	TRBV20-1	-	CSARDARTSTDTQYF	TGCAGTGCTAGAGACGCCAGAACTAGCACAGATACGCAGTATTTT
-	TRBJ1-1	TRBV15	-	CATSRDVRGTEAFF	TGTGCCACCAGCAGAGATGTAAGGGGCACTGAAGCTTTCTTT
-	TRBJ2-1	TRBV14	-	CASSQDQRGSTRIIYNEQFF	TGTGCCAGCAGCCAAGATCAACGGGGGAGTACCCGCATCATCTACAATGAGCAGTTCTTC
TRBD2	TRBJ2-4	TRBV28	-	CASSLAGGPEWAKNIQYF	TGTGCCAGCAGTTTAGCGGGAGGCCCTGAATGGGCCAAAAACATTCAGTACTTC
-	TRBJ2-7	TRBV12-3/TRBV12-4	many	CASSIGEYEQYF	TGTGCCAGCAGTATCGGAGAGTACGAGCAGTACTTC
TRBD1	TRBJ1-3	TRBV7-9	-	CASSSDRAVSGNTIYF	TGTGCCAGCAGCTCGGACAGGGCGGTCTCTGGAAACACCATATATTTT
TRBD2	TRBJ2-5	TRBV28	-	CASSSVLRESSQETQYF	TGTGCCAGCAGCTCCGTATTGCGGGAGTCCTCTCAGGAGACCCAGTACTTC
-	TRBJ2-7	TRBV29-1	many	CSAGGGTLGANGEQYF	TGCAGCGCCGGAGGCGGGACATTGGGGGCAAATGGCGAGCAGTACTTC
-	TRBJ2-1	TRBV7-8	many	CASNRYRAASYNEQFF	TGTGCCAGCAACCGATACAGGGCCGCGTCCTACAATGAGCAGTTCTTC
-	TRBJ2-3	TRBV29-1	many	CSVEVREVGTGNTFSTDTQYF	TGCAGCGTTGAAGTCCGGGAGGTGGGGACAGGAAATACCTTTAGCACAGATACGCAGTATTTT
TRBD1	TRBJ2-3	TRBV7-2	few	CASSYRRGQGVLFFTDTQYF	TGTGCCAGCAGTTATAGAAGAGGGCAGGGGGTGCTTTTTTTCACAGATACGCAGTATTTT
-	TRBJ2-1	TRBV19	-	CASSGHSSSYNEQFF	TGTGCCAGCTCGGGACACTCAAGCTCCTACAATGAGCAGTTCTTC
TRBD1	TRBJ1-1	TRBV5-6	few	CASSRRGGDAEAFF	TGTGCCAGCAGCCGCCGAGGGGGCGACGCTGAAGCTTTCTTT
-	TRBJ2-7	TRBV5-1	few	CASSPDSSLSYEQYF	TGCGCCAGCAGCCCCGACAGCAGCCTTTCCTACGAGCAGTACTTC
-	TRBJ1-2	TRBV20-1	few	CSARVQGQLNYGYTF	TGCAGTGCTAGGGTCCAAGGACAGCTCAACTATGGCTACACCTTC
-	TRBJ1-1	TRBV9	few	CASSVTGGHDTEAFF	TGTGCCAGCAGCGTTACGGGAGGGCACGACACTGAAGCTTTCTTT
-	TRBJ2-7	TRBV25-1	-	CASSEWNYEQYF	TGTGCTAGCAGTGAATGGAACTACGAGCAGTACTTC
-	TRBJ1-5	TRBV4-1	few	CASSQDGKTQHF	TGCGCCAGCAGCCAAGATGGCAAAACCCAGCATTTT
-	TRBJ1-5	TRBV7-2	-	CASSSGRNNQPQHF	TGTGCCAGCAGCTCCGGACGGAACAATCAGCCCCAGCATTTT
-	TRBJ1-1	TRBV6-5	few	CASSYHYPTGPTEAFF	TGTGCCAGCAGTTATCACTACCCAACAGGGCCAACTGAAGCTTTCTTT
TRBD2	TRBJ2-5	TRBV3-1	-	CASSQVRLAGSGETQYF	TGTGCCAGCAGCCAAGTGCGACTAGCGGGGTCTGGGGAGACCCAGTACTTC
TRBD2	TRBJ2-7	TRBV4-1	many	CASSRGAGGPYEQYF	TGCGCCAGCAGCCGGGGGGCGGGGGGGCCCTACGAGCAGTACTTC
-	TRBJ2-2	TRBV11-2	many	CAIGTPRPGELFF	TGTGCCATCGGGACTCCCCGGCCCGGGGAGCTGTTTTTT